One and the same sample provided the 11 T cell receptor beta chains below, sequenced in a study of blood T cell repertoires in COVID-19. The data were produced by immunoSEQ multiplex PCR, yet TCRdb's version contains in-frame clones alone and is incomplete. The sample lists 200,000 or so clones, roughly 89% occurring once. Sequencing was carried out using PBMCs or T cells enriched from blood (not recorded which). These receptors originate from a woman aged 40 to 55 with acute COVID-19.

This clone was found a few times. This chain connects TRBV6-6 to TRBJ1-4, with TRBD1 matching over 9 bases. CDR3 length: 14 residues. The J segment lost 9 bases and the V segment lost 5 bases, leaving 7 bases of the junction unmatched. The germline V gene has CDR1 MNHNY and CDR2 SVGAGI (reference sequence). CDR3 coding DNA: TGTGCCAGCAGTACTACAGGGGGCGTACAAAAACTGTTTTTT. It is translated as CASSTTGGVQKLFF.

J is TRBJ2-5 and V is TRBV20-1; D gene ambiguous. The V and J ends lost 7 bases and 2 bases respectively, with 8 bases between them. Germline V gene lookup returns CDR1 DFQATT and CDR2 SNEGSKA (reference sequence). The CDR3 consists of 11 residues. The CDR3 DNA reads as TGCAGTGTGCGGTGGCAAGAGACCCAGTACTTC. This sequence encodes CSVRWQETQYF.

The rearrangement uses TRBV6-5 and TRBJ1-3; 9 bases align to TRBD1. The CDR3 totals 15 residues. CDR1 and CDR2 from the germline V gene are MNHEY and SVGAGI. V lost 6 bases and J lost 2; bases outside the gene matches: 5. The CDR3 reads CASRKTGGAGNTIYF. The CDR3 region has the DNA TGTGCCAGCAGAAAAACAGGGGGCGCTGGAAACACCATATATTTT.

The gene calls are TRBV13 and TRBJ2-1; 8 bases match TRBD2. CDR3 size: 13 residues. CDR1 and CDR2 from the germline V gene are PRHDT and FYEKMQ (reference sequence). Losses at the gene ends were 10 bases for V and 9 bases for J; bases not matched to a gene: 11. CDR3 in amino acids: CATAISGSSEQFF. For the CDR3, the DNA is TGTGCCACCGCCATAAGCGGGAGCAGTGAGCAGTTCTTC. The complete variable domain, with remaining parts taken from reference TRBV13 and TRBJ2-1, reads AAGVIQSPRHLIKEKRETATLKCYPIPRHDTVYWYQQGPGQDPQFLISFYEKMQSDKGSIPDRFSAQQFSDYHSELNMSSLELGDSALYFCATAISGSSEQFFGPGTRLTVL.

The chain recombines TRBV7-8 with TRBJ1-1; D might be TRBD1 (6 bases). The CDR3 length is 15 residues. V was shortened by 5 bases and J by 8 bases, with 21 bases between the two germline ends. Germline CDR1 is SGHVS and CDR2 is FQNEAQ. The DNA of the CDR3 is TGTGCCAGCAGCGTATCCAGGGCTAGCGGGGGCGAAGCTTTCTTT. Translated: CASSVSRASGGEAFF.

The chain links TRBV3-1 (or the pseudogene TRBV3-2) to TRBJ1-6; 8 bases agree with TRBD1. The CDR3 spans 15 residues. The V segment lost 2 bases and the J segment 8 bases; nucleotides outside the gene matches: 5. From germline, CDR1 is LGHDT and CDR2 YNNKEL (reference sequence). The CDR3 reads CASSQPGTGYSPLHF. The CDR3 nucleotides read TGTGCCAGCAGCCAACCCGGGACAGGATATTCACCCCTCCACTTT.

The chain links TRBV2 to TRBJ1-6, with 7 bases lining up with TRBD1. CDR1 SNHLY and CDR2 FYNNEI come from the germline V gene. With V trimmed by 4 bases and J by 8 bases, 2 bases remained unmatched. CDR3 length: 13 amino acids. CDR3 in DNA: TGTGCCAGCAGTGCTCAGGGGGATTCACCCCTCCACTTT. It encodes CASSAQGDSPLHF.

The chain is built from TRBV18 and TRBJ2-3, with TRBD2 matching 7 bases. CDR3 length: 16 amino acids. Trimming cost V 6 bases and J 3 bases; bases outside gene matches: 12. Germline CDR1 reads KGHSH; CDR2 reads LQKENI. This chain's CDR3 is CASSPRTSFGTDTQYF. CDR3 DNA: TGTGCCAGCTCGCCTCGGACTAGTTTCGGTACAGATACGCAGTATTTT.

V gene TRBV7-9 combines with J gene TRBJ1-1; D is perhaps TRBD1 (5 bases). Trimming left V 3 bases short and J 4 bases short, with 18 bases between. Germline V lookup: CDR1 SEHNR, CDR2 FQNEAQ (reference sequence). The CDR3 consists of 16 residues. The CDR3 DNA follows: TGTGCCAGCAGCTTTGGAGGAGGGTGGGGGGGCACTGAAGCTTTCTTT. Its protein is CASSFGGGWGGTEAFF.

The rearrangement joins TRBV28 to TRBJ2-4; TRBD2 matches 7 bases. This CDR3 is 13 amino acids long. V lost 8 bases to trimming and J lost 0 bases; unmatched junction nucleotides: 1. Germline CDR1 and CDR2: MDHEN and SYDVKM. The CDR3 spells CASGGGAKNIQYF. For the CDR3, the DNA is TGTGCCAGCGGCGGGGGAGCCAAAAACATTCAGTACTTC.

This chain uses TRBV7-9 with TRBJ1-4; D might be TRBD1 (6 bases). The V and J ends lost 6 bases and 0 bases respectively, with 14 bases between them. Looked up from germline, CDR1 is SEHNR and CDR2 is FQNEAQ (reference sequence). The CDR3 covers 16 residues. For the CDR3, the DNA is TGTGCCAGCAGTCCATCCGAGGGGGCAACTAATGAAAAACTGTTTTTT. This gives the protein CASSPSEGATNEKLFF. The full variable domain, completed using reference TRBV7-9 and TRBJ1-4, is DTGVSQNPRHKITKRGQNVTFRCDPISEHNRLYWYRQTLGQGPEFLTYFQNEAQLEKSRLLSDRFSAERPKGSFSTLEIQRTEQGDSAMYLCASSPSEGATNEKLFFGSGTQLSVL.